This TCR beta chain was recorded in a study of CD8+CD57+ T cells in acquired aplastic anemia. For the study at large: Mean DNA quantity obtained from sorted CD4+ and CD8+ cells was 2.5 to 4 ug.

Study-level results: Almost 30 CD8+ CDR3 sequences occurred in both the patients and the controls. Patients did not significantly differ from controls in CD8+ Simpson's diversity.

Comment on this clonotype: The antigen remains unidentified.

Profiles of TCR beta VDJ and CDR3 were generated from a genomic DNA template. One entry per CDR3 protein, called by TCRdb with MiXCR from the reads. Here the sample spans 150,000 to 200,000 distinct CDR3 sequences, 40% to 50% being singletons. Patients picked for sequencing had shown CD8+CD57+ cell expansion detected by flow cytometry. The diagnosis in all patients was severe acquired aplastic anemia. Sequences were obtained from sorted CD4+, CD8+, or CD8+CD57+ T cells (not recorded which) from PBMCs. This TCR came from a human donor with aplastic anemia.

The CDR3 DNA sequence: TGTGCCAGCGGAGTTTGGACTGAAGCTTTCTTT. Encoded protein: CASGVWTEAFF. The chain uses TRBV7-9 and TRBJ1-1; no definite D call. The CDR3 is 11 residues long. The ends were cut back, 8 bases at V and 5 bases at J, with 9 bases in the middle. Germline CDR1 and CDR2: SEHNR and FQNEAQ (reference sequence).